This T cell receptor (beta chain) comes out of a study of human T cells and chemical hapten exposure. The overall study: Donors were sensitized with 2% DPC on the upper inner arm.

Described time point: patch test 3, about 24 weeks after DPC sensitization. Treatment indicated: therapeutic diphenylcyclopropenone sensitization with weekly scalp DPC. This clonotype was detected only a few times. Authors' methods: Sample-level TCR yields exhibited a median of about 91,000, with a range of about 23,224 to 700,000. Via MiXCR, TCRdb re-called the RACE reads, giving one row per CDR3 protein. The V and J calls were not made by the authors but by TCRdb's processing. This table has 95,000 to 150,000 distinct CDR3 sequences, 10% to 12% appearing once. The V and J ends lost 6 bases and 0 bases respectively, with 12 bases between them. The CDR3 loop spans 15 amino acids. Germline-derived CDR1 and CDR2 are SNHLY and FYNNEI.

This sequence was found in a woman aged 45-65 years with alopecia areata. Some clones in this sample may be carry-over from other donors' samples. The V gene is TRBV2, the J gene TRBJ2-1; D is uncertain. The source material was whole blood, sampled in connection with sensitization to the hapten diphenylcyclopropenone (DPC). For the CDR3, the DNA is TGTGCCAGCAGAGAGCCCACGAGCTCCTACAATGAGCAGTTCTTC. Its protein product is CASREPTSSYNEQFF. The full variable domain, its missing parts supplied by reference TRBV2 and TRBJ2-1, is EPEVTQTPSHQVTQMGQEVILRCVPISNHLYFYWYRQILGQKVEFLVSFYNNEISEKSEIFDDQFSVERPDGSNFTLKIRSTKLEDSAMYFCASREPTSSYNEQFFGPGTRLTVL.